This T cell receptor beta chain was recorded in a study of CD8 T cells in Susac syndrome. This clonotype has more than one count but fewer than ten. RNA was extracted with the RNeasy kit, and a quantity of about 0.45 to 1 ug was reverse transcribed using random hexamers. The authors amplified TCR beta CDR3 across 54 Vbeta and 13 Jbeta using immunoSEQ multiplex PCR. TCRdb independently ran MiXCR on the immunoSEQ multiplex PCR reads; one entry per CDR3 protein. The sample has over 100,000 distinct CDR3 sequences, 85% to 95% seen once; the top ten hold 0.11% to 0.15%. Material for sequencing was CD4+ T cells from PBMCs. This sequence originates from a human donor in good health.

Here the CDR3 reads CASSPEGSRYEQYF. The DNA of the CDR3 is TGTGCCAGCAGCCCGGAAGGAAGCCGCTACGAGCAGTACTTC. The V call is TRBV7-2, the J call TRBJ2-7; no firm D call. Trimming took 5 bases from V and 3 from J, leaving 14 bases between them. Germline CDR1 SGHTA, CDR2 FQGNSA. The CDR3 runs to 14 residues.